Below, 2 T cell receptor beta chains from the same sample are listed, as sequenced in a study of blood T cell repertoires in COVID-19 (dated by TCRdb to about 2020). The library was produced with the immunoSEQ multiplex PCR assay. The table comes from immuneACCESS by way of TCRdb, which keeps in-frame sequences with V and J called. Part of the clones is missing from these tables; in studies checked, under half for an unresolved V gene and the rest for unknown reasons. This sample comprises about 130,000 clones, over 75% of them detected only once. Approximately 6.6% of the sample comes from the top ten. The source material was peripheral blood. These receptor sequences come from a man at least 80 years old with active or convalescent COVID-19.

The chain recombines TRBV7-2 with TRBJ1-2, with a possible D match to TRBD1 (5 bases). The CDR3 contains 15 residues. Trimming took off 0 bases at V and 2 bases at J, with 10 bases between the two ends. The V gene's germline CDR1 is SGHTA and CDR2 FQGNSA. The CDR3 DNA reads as TGTGCCAGCAGCTTAGCGCCAGGGAACAACTATGGCTACACCTTC. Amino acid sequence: CASSLAPGNNYGYTF.

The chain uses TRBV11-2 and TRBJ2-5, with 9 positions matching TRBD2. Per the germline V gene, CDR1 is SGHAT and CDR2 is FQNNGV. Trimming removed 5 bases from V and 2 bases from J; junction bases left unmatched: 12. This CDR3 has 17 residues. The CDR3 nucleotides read TGTGCCAGCAGCCCCCGTTCTAGCGGGATTAGGCAAGAGACCCAGTACTTC. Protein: CASSPRSSGIRQETQYF.